The rows below give T cell receptor beta chains drawn from one sample of a study of beta chain features in type 1 diabetes. Assay: immunoSEQ multiplex PCR; the TCRdb copy retains only in-frame clones and omits some. The repertoire holds about 240,000 clones, with 27% as singletons. The specimen was central memory CD4+ T cells from blood. The receptor source for this set is a man aged 25-45 years in good health. CDR3s include the opening cysteine and the closing phenylalanine or tryptophan. D genes are given only for firm matches. For some rows the clone size is stated as once, few or many, or as a class when expanded; others skip it.

CDR3	V	D	size
CAWRKQGAVSNEQFF	TRBV30	TRBD1	.
CASSLAYEADTQYF	TRBV7-2	.	.
CASSTTSGTYEQYF	TRBV5-4	TRBD2	few
CAGKAGTANYGYTF	TRBV30	TRBD1	.
CAWSWYRNEQYF	TRBV30	.	.
CAISDNNYEQYF	TRBV10-3	.	few
CASRISGSSYNEQFF	TRBV28	TRBD2	many
CASSISNNYGYTF	TRBV7-9	.	few
CASSLGTSGGYNEQFF	TRBV5-1	TRBD2	few
CATSRDQTEAFF	TRBV15	.	.
CASSYGTGGINYGYTF	TRBV6-5	TRBD1	.
CACSAGAGANVLTF	TRBV30	.	.
CASSQDPGLKVYEQYF	TRBV4-1	TRBD2	many
CASSRLDQAPGTGYF	TRBV9	.	few
CAISESAYGYTF	TRBV6-5	.	few
CAWSIGLRGQPQHF	TRBV30	TRBD1	.
CASSFSNGANVLTF	TRBV5-5	.	few
CASSLDPLATQYF	TRBV11-2	.	few
CASSSQGVSGEQYF	TRBV28	TRBD1	few
CASSVASRYGYTF	TRBV2	.	.
CASSPSLAELYEQYF	TRBV18	TRBD2	.
CAWSSHAGYGQPQHF	TRBV30	.	few
CASSPGAEQFF	TRBV6-5	.	.
CASSFEWNTGELFF	TRBV5-5	.	few
CASSLGSRVSFF	TRBV19	.	.
CASSPVYGPTGELFF	TRBV6-6	.	few
CSARTSGVETQYF	TRBV29-1	TRBD2	.
CASSPPGWRTGGSGANVLTF	TRBV18	TRBD1	once
CASSLLGAALNQPQHF	TRBV5-6	.	few
CASSQEQGGGYTF	TRBV4-2	.	.
CASSHPAKGQPQHF	TRBV4-1	.	.
CASSVKNSGEAFF	TRBV9	.	.
CASILAKLSGQSSYEQYF	TRBV7-9	.	.
CASIPSAGPGDTQYF	TRBV5-4	TRBD2	.
CASSGDSYEQYF	TRBV5-1	.	.
CASSGDRAFMVDEQFF	TRBV7-8	TRBD1	.
CASSESLGRGGRNEQFF	TRBV2	TRBD2	many
CASSDSLGGYTF	TRBV6-4	.	.
CAISETTGGTDSPLHF	TRBV10-3	TRBD1	.
CASSPRGSGAVNEQFF	TRBV7-9	TRBD2	few
CASSLDGRPRTIYF	TRBV28	.	few
CASSLQGGQPQHF	TRBV4-3	.	.
CASSQEGRGGETQYF	TRBV4-3	.	.
CASSPPSGGAYNEQFF	TRBV19	TRBD2	.
CASSRDHTSGLPRDTQYF	TRBV14	TRBD2	.
CASSEQETQYF	TRBV2	.	few
CASSSDRAAFEAGSGYTF	TRBV5-1	.	.
CASSRGQGSTEAFF	TRBV7-2	TRBD1	few
CASSLDSGVGEAFF	TRBV7-2	.	.
CAWSAIAGGDRQPQHF	TRBV30	.	many
CASSPRQGVNTGELFF	TRBV5-5	TRBD1	few
CASSDGLNYGYTF	TRBV6-4	.	few
CASSRSAGIQETQYF	TRBV27	.	few
CASSPEIGGLLAGGISYNEQFF	TRBV18	TRBD2	.
CASSVGLHGEQFF	TRBV14	.	.
CAWSVGRAGGPGNEQFF	TRBV30	TRBD2	few
CASSPREASGGDYEQYF	TRBV4-1	TRBD2	few
CASSLVGNNQPQHF	TRBV5-6	.	once
CASSNTLDRHYEQYF	TRBV2	.	few
CASSRGGGEQFF	TRBV7-2	.	few